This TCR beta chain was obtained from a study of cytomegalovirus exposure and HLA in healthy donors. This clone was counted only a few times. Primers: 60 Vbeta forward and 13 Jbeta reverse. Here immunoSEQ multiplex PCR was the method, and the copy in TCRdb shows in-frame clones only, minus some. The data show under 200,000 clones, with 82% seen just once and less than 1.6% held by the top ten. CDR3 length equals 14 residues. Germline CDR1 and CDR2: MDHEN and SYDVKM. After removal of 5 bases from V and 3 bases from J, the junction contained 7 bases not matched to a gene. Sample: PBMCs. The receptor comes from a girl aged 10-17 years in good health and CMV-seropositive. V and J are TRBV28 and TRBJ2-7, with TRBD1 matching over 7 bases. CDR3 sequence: CASSHPQGHYEQYF. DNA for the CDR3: TGTGCCAGCAGTCACCCACAGGGGCACTACGAGCAGTACTTC.